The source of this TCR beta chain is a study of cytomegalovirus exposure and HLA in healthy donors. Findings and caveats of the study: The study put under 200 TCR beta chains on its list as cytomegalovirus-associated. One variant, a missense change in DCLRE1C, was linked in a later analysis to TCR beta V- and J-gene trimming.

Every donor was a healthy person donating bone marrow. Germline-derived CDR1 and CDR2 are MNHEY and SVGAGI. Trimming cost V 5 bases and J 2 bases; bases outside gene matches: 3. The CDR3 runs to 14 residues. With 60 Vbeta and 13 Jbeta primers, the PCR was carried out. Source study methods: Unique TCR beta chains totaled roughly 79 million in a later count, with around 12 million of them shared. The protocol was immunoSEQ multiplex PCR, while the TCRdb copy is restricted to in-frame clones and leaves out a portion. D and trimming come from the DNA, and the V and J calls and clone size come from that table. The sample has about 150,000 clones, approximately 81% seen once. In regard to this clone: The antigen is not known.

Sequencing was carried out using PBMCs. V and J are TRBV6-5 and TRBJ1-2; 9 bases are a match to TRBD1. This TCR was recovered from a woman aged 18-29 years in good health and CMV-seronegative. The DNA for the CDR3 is TGTGCCAGCAGTCCGACAGGGGGGAACTATGGCTACACCTTC. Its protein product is CASSPTGGNYGYTF.